What follows are 17 T cell receptor beta chains derived from one specimen sequenced in a study of blood T cells in healthy people across ages. A second PCR, run for about 7 to 11 cycles, used a sample-barcoded 5' primer plus a J-beta primer mix. TCRdb passed the 5' RACE reads through MiXCR, listing each CDR3 protein once. The data hold roughly 1.5 million distinct CDR3 sequences, with under 55% observed a single time. The sample consisted of blood. These TCRs come from a woman aged 18-29 years in good health.

A word on this clonotype: One end of the junction is discordant with germline, which a read error may explain. The chain is built from TRBV13 and TRBJ1-1; no firm D call. The CDR3 extends over 15 amino acids. Germline loops: CDR1 PRHDT, CDR2 FYEKMQ (reference sequence). The CDR3 reads CASSLEGRMNAEAFF. The CDR3 DNA reads TGTGCCAGCAGCTTAGAAGGACGGATGAACGCTGAAGCTTTCTTT.

About this clonotype itself: Germline is not matched at one junction end, which may reflect a read error. The chain is built from TRBV2 and TRBJ2-1; the D call may be TRBD1 or TRBD2 (5 bases each). This CDR3 region has 12 residues. Germline CDR1 is SNHLY and CDR2 is FYNNEI. The CDR3 region is CASKGTYNEQFF. In DNA, the CDR3 is TGTGCCTCCAAGGGGACCTACAATGAGCAGTTTTTC.

This chain joins TRBV9 and TRBJ2-7; tentatively, D is TRBD1 (5 bases). Germline V lookup: CDR1 SGDLS, CDR2 YYNGEE. The CDR3 contains 15 residues. Trimming cost V 10 bases and J 3 bases, with 23 bases left between them. For the CDR3, the DNA is TGTGCCGTTATCCCCGGTAGGGGTTCGGTCTACGAGCAGTACTTC. As protein: CAVIPGRGSVYEQYF.

V and J are TRBV24-1 and TRBJ2-1; 10 nucleotides match TRBD2. Losses at the gene ends were 9 bases for V and 2 bases for J; bases not matched to a gene: 9. Germline-derived CDR1 and CDR2 are KGHDR and SFDVKD. The CDR3 loop spans 16 amino acids. In DNA form, the CDR3 reads TGTGCCACCTCCCCGGGACTAGCGTCCACCTACAATGAGCAGTTCTTC. Its protein product is CATSPGLASTYNEQFF.

This clonotype came up a few times. The chain is built from TRBV5-1 and TRBJ2-7, with TRBD1 matching over 9 bases. V gave up 1 base and J gave up 2 bases; unmatched junction bases: 7. Germline CDR1 is SGHRS and CDR2 is YFSETQ. The CDR3 consists of 16 residues. This CDR3 reads CASSLIGTGNPYEQYF. CDR3 bases: TGCGCCAGCAGCTTGATAGGGACAGGGAATCCCTACGAGCAGTACTTC.

This sequence joins TRBV7-2 and TRBJ1-1; a possible D gene is TRBD1 (6 bases). CDR1 and CDR2 (germline): SGHTA, FQGNSA. The CDR3 has 16 amino acids. Trimming stripped 5 bases from V and 0 bases from J, with 16 bases between. CDR3 DNA sequence: TGTGCCAGCAGCCCGGGACACGATGGGATGAACACTGAAGCTTTCTTT. This codes for CASSPGHDGMNTEAFF.

The chain links TRBV2 to TRBJ2-4; TRBD1 aligns across 8 bases. With the DNA end fitting TRBJ2-5 better, the J assignment may be wrong. Germline V CDR1 and CDR2: SNHLY, FYNNEI. This CDR3 has 15 amino acids. CDR3 sequence reads: CASTEGQAHQETQYF. CDR3 DNA: TGTGCCAGCACCGAGGGACAGGCCCACCAAGAGACCCAGTACTTC.

This clonotype appeared once. The chain couples TRBV3-1 to TRBJ2-5; 7 bases agree with TRBD2. Germline values: CDR1 LGHDT, CDR2 YNNKEL (reference sequence). V shed 3 bases, J shed 11 bases, and the junction held 21 bases outside the gene matches. The CDR3 is 17 amino acids. CDR3: CASSHEAGTSVYNEQYF. The CDR3 region has the DNA TGTGCCAGCAGCCATGAAGCCGGCACTAGCGTATATAATGAGCAGTACTTC.

The J gene is TRBJ1-1, the V gene TRBV2; TRBD1 might be the D (5 bases). From germline, CDR1 is SNHLY and CDR2 FYNNEI. The CDR3 runs 12 residues. Trimming took 8 bases from V and 1 from J, leaving 8 bases between them. CDR3 nucleotide sequence: TGTGCCAGCGACAGTACGAACACTGAAGCTTTCTTT. Encoded protein: CASDSTNTEAFF. The whole variable domain, remainder taken from reference TRBV2 and TRBJ1-1, is EPEVTQTPSHQVTQMGQEVILRCVPISNHLYFYWYRQILGQKVEFLVSFYNNEISEKSEIFDDQFSVERPDGSNFTLKIRSTKLEDSAMYFCASDSTNTEAFFGQGTRLTVV.

This clonotype occurred a few times. The V gene is TRBV12-3 or TRBV12-4, the J gene TRBJ2-2, with D perhaps TRBD2 (5 bases). This CDR3 contains 16 residues. V was clipped by 8 bases and J by 7 bases, with 23 bases between them. This CDR3 reads CASALGRSQIHGELFF. The DNA for the CDR3 is TGTGCCAGCGCACTAGGAAGATCTCAGATCCACGGGGAGCTGTTTTTT.

This clonotype was detected a few times. The J gene is TRBJ1-2, the V gene TRBV20-1; D uncertain. The CDR3 extends over 14 amino acids. V gave up 6 bases and J gave up 3 bases, with 17 bases separating them. Germline V gene lookup returns CDR1 DFQATT and CDR2 SNEGSKA (reference sequence). The CDR3 protein is CSAINAGIYYGYTF. CDR3 bases: TGCAGTGCCATTAATGCCGGGATTTACTATGGCTACACCTTC.

The chain has TRBV15 and TRBJ1-5; D gene uncertain. The CDR3 is made up of 13 amino acids. CDR1 LNHNV and CDR2 YYDKDF come from the germline V gene (reference sequence). Trimming removed 9 bases from V and 6 bases from J, with 15 bases in between. The CDR3 sequence is CATTDERGQPQHF. As DNA, the CDR3 is TGTGCCACTACAGACGAGCGAGGTCAGCCCCAGCATTTT.

This clonotype was detected only a few times. V usage is TRBV4-1 and J usage is TRBJ1-2, with 7 bases lining up with TRBD1. The CDR3 is made up of 16 amino acids. V dropped 0 bases and J dropped 7; count of bases not matched to a gene: 11. CDR1 and CDR2 from the germline V gene are MGHRA and YSYEKL. CDR3 DNA sequence: TGCGCCAGCAGCCAAGAAACGACAGGGTTTTACAGTGGCTACACCTTC. This encodes CASSQETTGFYSGYTF.

The V and J genes are TRBV4-1 and TRBJ1-2, with D possibly matching TRBD1 (5 bases). V lost 4 bases, J lost 7 bases, and 28 bases lay in between. Germline CDR1 is MGHRA and CDR2 is YSYEKL. This CDR3 comprises 18 residues. CDR3 in amino acids: CASSPIITSSGQHGGYTF. In nucleotides, the CDR3 is TGCGCCAGCAGCCCCATAATAACTTCATCAGGGCAACACGGTGGCTACACCTTC.

The genes are TRBV20-1 and TRBJ2-1; weak D call: TRBD1 (5 bases). Germline loops: CDR1 DFQATT, CDR2 SNEGSKA (reference sequence). With 2 bases removed from V and 7 bases from J, the gap between germline ends came to 12 bases. The length of the CDR3 is 13 residues. The CDR3 is CSARSQGRNEQFF. The CDR3 coding sequence is TGCAGTGCTAGATCCCAGGGAAGGAATGAGCAGTTCTTC.

There are a few counts of this clonotype. The rearrangement uses TRBV7-2 and TRBJ2-6; unclear D gene. Trimming left V 2 bases short and J 4 bases short, with 9 bases between. Germline values: CDR1 SGHTA, CDR2 FQGNSA. CDR3 length equals 15 residues. In DNA form, the CDR3 reads TGTGCCAGCAGCTTAAGTACAGCCGGGGCCAACGTCCTGACTTTC. The encoded protein is CASSLSTAGANVLTF.

J is TRBJ2-1 and V is TRBV5-1; D unclear. CDR1 SGHRS and CDR2 YFSETQ come from the germline V gene. Trimming pared 3 bases from V and 6 bases from J, leaving 10 bases between. CDR3 length: 13 residues. CDR3 coding DNA: TGCGCCAGCAGCTCGGTCATGAGCAATGAGCAGTTCTTC. It translates to CASSSVMSNEQFF.